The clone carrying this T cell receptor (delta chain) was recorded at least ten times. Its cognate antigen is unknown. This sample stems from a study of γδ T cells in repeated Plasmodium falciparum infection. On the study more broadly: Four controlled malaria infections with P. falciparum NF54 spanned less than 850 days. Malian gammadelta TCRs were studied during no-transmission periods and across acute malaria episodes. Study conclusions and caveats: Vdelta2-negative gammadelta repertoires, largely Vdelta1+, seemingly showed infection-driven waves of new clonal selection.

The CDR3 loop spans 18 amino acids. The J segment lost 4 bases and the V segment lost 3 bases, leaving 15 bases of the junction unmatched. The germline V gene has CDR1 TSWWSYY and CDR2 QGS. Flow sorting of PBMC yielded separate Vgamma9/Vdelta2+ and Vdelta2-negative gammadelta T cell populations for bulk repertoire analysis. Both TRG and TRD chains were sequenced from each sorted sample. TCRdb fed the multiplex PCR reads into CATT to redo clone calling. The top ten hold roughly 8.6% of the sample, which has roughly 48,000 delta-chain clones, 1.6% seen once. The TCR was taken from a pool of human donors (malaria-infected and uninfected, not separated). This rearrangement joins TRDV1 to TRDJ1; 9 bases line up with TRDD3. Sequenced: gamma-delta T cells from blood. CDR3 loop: CALGDSIPYWGSYDKLIF. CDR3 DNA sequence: TGTGCTCTTGGGGACTCTATCCCATACTGGGGGAGCTACGATAAACTCATCTTT.